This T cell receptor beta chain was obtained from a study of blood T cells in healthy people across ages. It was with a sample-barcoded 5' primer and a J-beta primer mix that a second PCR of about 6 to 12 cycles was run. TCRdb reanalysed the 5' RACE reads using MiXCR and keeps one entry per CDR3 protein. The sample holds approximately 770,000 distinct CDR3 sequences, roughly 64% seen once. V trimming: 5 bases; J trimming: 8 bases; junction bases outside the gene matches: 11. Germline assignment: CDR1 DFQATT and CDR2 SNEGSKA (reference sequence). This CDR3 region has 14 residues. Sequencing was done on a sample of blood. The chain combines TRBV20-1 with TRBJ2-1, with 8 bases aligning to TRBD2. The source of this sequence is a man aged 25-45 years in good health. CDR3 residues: CSASITSGRHEQFF. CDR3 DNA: TGCAGTGCTTCGATCACTAGCGGACGACATGAGCAGTTCTTC.